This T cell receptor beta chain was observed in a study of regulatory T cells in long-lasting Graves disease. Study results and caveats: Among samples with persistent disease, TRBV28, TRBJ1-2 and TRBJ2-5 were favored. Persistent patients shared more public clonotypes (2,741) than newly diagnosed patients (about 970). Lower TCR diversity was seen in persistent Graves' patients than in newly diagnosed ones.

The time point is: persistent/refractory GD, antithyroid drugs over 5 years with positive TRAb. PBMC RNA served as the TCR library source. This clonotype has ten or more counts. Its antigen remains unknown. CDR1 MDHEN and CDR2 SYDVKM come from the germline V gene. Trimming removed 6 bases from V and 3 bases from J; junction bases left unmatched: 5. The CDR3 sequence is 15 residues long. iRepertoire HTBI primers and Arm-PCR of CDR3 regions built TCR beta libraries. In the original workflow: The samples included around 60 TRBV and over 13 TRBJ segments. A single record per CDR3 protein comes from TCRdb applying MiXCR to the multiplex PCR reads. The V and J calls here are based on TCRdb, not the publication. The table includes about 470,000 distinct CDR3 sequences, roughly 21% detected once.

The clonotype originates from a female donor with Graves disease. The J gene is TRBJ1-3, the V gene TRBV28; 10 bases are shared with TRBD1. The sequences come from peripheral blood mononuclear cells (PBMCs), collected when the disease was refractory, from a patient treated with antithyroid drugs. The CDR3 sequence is CASRWDRGYGNTIYF. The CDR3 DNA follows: TGTGCCAGCAGATGGGACAGGGGTTATGGAAACACCATATATTTT.